This T cell receptor beta chain came from a study of blood T cell repertoires in COVID-19. Libraries were prepared by immunoSEQ multiplex PCR; TCRdb keeps only in-frame clonotypes and omits some of them. The sample yields around 150,000 clones, around 80% seen once. Germline CDR1 and CDR2: LGHNA and YNFKEQ. The CDR3 is made up of 19 amino acids. V trimming: 0 bases; J trimming: 0 bases; junction bases outside the gene matches: 9. The genes are TRBV4-2 and TRBJ1-4; 8 bases line up with TRBD1. The source of this sequence is a woman of 80 years or more with active or convalescent COVID-19. Sequencing was performed on peripheral blood. CDR3 residues: CASSQDTAGGFTTNEKLFF. CDR3 coding DNA: TGTGCCAGCAGCCAAGATACTGCAGGGGGCTTCACAACTAATGAAAAACTGTTTTTT.